The rows below give T cell receptor beta chains drawn from one sample of a study of blood T cell repertoires in COVID-19. The repertoire was sequenced with immunoSEQ multiplex PCR; TCRdb's copy has only in-frame clones and lacks some. The table has around 300,000 clones, almost 90% seen once. Input material: PBMCs or T cells enriched from blood (not recorded which). Every receptor here comes from a woman aged 18-30 years with acute COVID-19. Each CDR3 is given with its conserved first and last residue. Each record gives: J gene, V gene, clone size, CDR3 protein. Clone size is shown for a subset of rows, as once, few, many or a class of expanded clone.

j_gene: TRBJ1-3
v_gene: TRBV5-1
abundance: -
CDR3aa: CASSLDGGGNTIYF

j_gene: TRBJ2-1
v_gene: TRBV28
abundance: -
CDR3aa: CASSLFSSGNYNEQFF

j_gene: TRBJ1-1
v_gene: TRBV19
abundance: -
CDR3aa: CASSIRGPNTEAFF

j_gene: TRBJ2-7
v_gene: TRBV4-2
abundance: once
CDR3aa: CASSQQTGSPYEQYF

j_gene: TRBJ2-1
v_gene: TRBV18
abundance: once
CDR3aa: CASSPGTTLNEQFF

j_gene: TRBJ2-5
v_gene: TRBV7-6
abundance: -
CDR3aa: CASSPRVEGTQYF

j_gene: TRBJ2-4
v_gene: TRBV5-5
abundance: -
CDR3aa: CASSPTSGQTHQYF

j_gene: TRBJ1-6
v_gene: TRBV30
abundance: -
CDR3aa: CAWTAGDNSPLHF

j_gene: TRBJ1-6
v_gene: TRBV7-9
abundance: -
CDR3aa: CASSRRDTISPLHF

j_gene: TRBJ2-3
v_gene: TRBV5-1
abundance: -
CDR3aa: CASSLGGRPDTQYF

j_gene: TRBJ1-1
v_gene: TRBV5-1
abundance: once
CDR3aa: CASSPGGESTEAFF

j_gene: TRBJ2-3
v_gene: TRBV6-5
abundance: -
CDR3aa: CASTLATTDTQYF

j_gene: TRBJ2-5
v_gene: TRBV18
abundance: -
CDR3aa: CASSPGLGETQYF

j_gene: TRBJ1-5
v_gene: TRBV19
abundance: -
CDR3aa: CASVGQGGSNQPQHF

j_gene: TRBJ2-2
v_gene: TRBV19
abundance: -
CDR3aa: CASTRTGAGAGELFF